These 25 T cell receptor beta chains were sequenced from one sample in a study of shared clonotypes between healthy human individuals. Profiled with immunoSEQ multiplex PCR; TCRdb holds only in-frame clones, not every one. The sample consists of around 1,000,000 clones, roughly 80% of them appearing once. The sample taken for sequencing was memory CD4+ T cells from PBMCs. The sample's subset: CD45RA-negative fraction. All receptors derive from a man aged 18 to 30 in good health. Some clones in this sample may be carry-over from other donors' samples.

This clone was observed once. V and J are TRBV28 and TRBJ1-4, with D tentatively TRBD1 (6 bases). Trimming pared 2 bases from V and 5 bases from J, leaving 12 bases between. The germline CDR1 and CDR2 sequences are MDHEN and SYDVKM. CDR3 length equals 15 residues. CDR3 sequence reads: CASSLTGGLNEKLFF. DNA of the CDR3: TGTGCCAGCAGTTTAACGGGGGGCTTGAATGAAAAACTGTTTTTT.

This chain uses TRBV6-5 with TRBJ2-7; maybe TRBD1 (6 bases). The CDR3 is 15 residues long. Deletions cut 2 bases from V and 3 bases from J, with 14 bases between. CDR1 MNHEY and CDR2 SVGAGI come from the germline V gene. For the CDR3, the DNA is TGTGCCAGCAGTTACGGCAGGGGTTCTTTCTACGAGCAGTACTTC. It specifies CASSYGRGSFYEQYF.

The rearrangement joins TRBV10-3 to TRBJ2-3, with 9 nucleotides matching TRBD2. Germline trimming cut 5 bases from V and 0 bases from J; bases unmatched to any gene: 6. CDR3 length equals 16 residues. Germline V gives CDR1 ENHRY, CDR2 SYGVKD. In nucleotides, the CDR3 is TGTGCCATCAGTCCCTATAGCGGGAGAAGCACAGATACGCAGTATTTT. This translates into CAISPYSGRSTDTQYF.

This rearrangement joins TRBV19 to TRBJ2-6; TRBD2 is a possible D gene (6 bases). V was trimmed by 5 bases and J by 2 bases, leaving 10 bases between them. The CDR3 totals 15 residues. Germline loops: CDR1 LNHDA, CDR2 SQIVND (reference sequence). The chain's CDR3 is CASSPGVTGANVLTF. The DNA of the CDR3 is TGTGCCAGTAGTCCGGGGGTAACTGGGGCCAACGTCCTGACTTTC. Using reference TRBV19 and TRBJ2-6 for the parts outside the CDR3, the full variable domain is DGGITQSPKYLFRKEGQNVTLSCEQNLNHDAMYWYRQDPGQGLRLIYYSQIVNDFQKGDIAEGYSVSREKKESFPLTVTSAQKNPTAFYLCASSPGVTGANVLTFGAGSRLTVL.

This clone was seen once. The chain is built from TRBV5-4 and TRBJ2-5; D unclear. V lost 4 bases and J lost 5, with 15 bases in between. Germline V lookup: CDR1 SGHNT, CDR2 YYREEE (reference sequence). This CDR3 region has 14 residues. CDR3 sequence (DNA): TGTGCCAGCAGCCTCTCCCGAAATGCCGAGACCCAGTACTTC. Its translation is CASSLSRNAETQYF.

This chain uses TRBV28 with TRBJ1-1; no clear D gene. The V gene lost 4 bases and the J gene lost 8 bases, with 11 bases spanning the gap. This CDR3 comprises 12 residues. Per germline, CDR1 MDHEN and CDR2 SYDVKM. The CDR3 DNA is TGTGCCAGCAGTTCCGGCGTAAGGGAAGCTTTCTTT. This gives the protein CASSSGVREAFF.

The gene calls are TRBV2 and TRBJ2-4; 7 bases map to TRBD2. The CDR3 consists of 13 residues. Germline CDR1 SNHLY, CDR2 FYNNEI. V shed 11 bases, J shed 0 bases, and the junction held 4 bases outside the gene matches. CDR3 sequence (DNA): TGTGCCTGCCGGGGGGTAGCCAAAAACATTCAGTACTTC. It codes for CACRGVAKNIQYF.

The gene calls are TRBV5-1 and TRBJ2-1, with D tentatively TRBD2 (7 bases). The CDR3 consists of 16 residues. The germline V gene has CDR1 SGHRS and CDR2 YFSETQ. V dropped 2 bases and J dropped 1 base, with 13 bases sitting between them. As DNA, the CDR3 is TGCGCCAGCAGCTTACGCAGGGGAGGGTCCTACAATGAGCAGTTCTTC. Its protein is CASSLRRGGSYNEQFF.

About this clone: A far larger clone is one nucleotide away, so this likely arose from a read error. At the DNA level, this CDR3 is encoded by other sequences in the same sample as well. The chain employs TRBV5-6 and TRBJ2-4, with D perhaps TRBD2 (6 bases). Per germline, CDR1 SGHDT and CDR2 YYEEEE. This CDR3 has 14 residues. V was cut by 2 bases and J by 4 bases, with 10 bases left in between. The CDR3 coding sequence is TGTGCCAGCAGCTTACCGGGGGTTAAAAACATTCAGTACTTC. Its translation: CASSLPGVKNIQYF.

V usage is TRBV29-1 and J usage is TRBJ1-2, with 10 positions matching TRBD1. V was clipped by 7 bases and J by 3 bases; unmatched bases: 11. From germline, CDR1 is SQVTM and CDR2 ANQGSEA. The CDR3 consists of 15 residues. The DNA for the CDR3 is TGCAGCGCTCTGCGTGGACAGGGGGGTGACTATGGCTACACCTTC. As protein: CSALRGQGGDYGYTF. Based on the CDR3 plus reference TRBV29-1 and TRBJ1-2, the full variable domain is SAVISQKPSRDICQRGTSLTIQCQVDSQVTMMFWYRQQPGQSLTLIATANQGSEATYESGFVIDKFPISRPNLTFSTLTVSNMSPEDSSIYLCSALRGQGGDYGYTFGSGTRLTVV.

V and J are TRBV5-5 and TRBJ1-5; tentatively, D is TRBD1 (5 bases). V lost 0 bases and J lost 6, with 13 bases in between. The V gene's germline CDR1 is SGHKS and CDR2 YYEKEE (reference sequence). This CDR3 is built from 15 residues. The CDR3 protein is CASSLGAGSGQPQHF. CDR3 nucleotides: TGTGCCAGCAGCTTGGGGGCAGGGTCGGGTCAGCCCCAGCATTTT.

The chain is built from TRBV27 and TRBJ2-1, with unresolved D. CDR3 length: 14 amino acids. V was trimmed by 5 bases and J by 8 bases, leaving 16 bases between them. Per germline, CDR1 MNHEY and CDR2 SMNVEV (reference sequence). The CDR3 spells CASSPRAKTHEQFF. CDR3 DNA sequence: TGTGCCAGCAGTCCCCGGGCCAAAACCCATGAGCAGTTCTTC.

The J gene is TRBJ2-1, the V gene TRBV20-1; D uncertain. The CDR3 has 11 amino acids. In germline, CDR1 is DFQATT, CDR2 SNEGSKA (reference sequence). Between the trimmed V and J ends, which lost 2 bases and 7 bases, there was a span of 6 bases. DNA for the CDR3: TGCAGTGCTAGACGGGTGAATGAGCAGTTCTTC. It translates to CSARRVNEQFF.

J is TRBJ2-7 and V is TRBV2; 9 nucleotides match TRBD1. CDR3 size: 14 residues. Germline V gene lookup returns CDR1 SNHLY and CDR2 FYNNEI. Trimming at V came to 6 bases and at J to 2 bases, leaving 5 bases not matched to a gene. CDR3 amino acids: CASRGQGRAYEQYF. In nucleotides, the CDR3 is TGTGCCAGCAGGGGACAGGGAAGGGCCTACGAGCAGTACTTC.

The gene calls are TRBV7-2 and TRBJ1-5, with D tentatively TRBD1 (6 bases). The CDR3 is 15 residues long. Trimming removed 1 base at V and 5 bases at J, with 12 bases between. Germline V gene lookup returns CDR1 SGHTA and CDR2 FQGNSA. CDR3 in DNA: TGTGCCAGCAGCTTAGGACGGACAGCGGATCAGCCCCAGCATTTT. The encoded protein is CASSLGRTADQPQHF.

The V gene is TRBV18, the J gene TRBJ2-7, with 15 positions matching TRBD2. The CDR3 is 18 amino acids. Germline loops: CDR1 KGHSH, CDR2 LQKENI. With 3 bases clipped from V and 4 bases from J, the junction kept 10 bases outside the gene matches. This CDR3 is CASSPSSGTSGRRYEQYF. The DNA for the CDR3 is TGTGCCAGCTCACCGAGTTCCGGGACTAGCGGGAGGAGATACGAGCAGTACTTC.

This clone has a handful of counts. The chain carries TRBV5-6 and TRBJ1-4; 8 bases line up with TRBD1. CDR3 length: 16 amino acids. With V trimmed by 0 bases and J by 8 bases, 9 bases remained unmatched. Germline assignment: CDR1 SGHDT and CDR2 YYEEEE. In nucleotides, the CDR3 is TGTGCCAGCAGCTTGGACTGGACAGGGTCTGGGGAAAAACTGTTTTTT. Amino acid sequence: CASSLDWTGSGEKLFF.

Here the CDR3 DNA reads TGTGCCAGCAGTTACCCAGGACAGGGGAACTATGGCTACACCTTC. This encodes CASSYPGQGNYGYTF. The V gene is TRBV6-6, the J gene TRBJ1-2; TRBD1 matches 9 bases. Trimming cost V 2 bases and J 2 bases; bases outside gene matches: 3. Per the germline V gene, CDR1 is MNHNY and CDR2 is SVGAGI (reference sequence). This CDR3 has 15 residues.

A remark on this clone: Other DNA sequences in the same sample also yield this CDR3. The chain is built from TRBV5-4 and TRBJ2-7; 12 bases line up with TRBD1. Germline CDR1 is SGHNT and CDR2 is YYREEE (reference sequence). The junction had 7 bases not matched to a gene; V was cut back by 0 bases and J by 6 bases. This CDR3 comprises 16 residues. The CDR3 region is CASSLAPGQGAGEQYF. DNA for the CDR3: TGTGCCAGCAGCTTGGCCCCGGGACAGGGGGCTGGCGAGCAGTACTTC.

The chain links TRBV4-1 to TRBJ1-5, with TRBD1 identical over 7 bases. This CDR3 region has 16 residues. CDR1 is MGHRA, CDR2 YSYEKL, per germline. V shed 2 bases and J 2 bases; nucleotides not matched to a gene: 6. CDR3 residues: CASSQQLTGGNQPQHF. In DNA, the CDR3 is TGCGCCAGCAGCCAACAACTAACAGGGGGCAATCAGCCCCAGCATTTT.

The chain carries TRBV7-2 and TRBJ2-7; a weak D match, TRBD2 (6 bases). Trimming removed 3 bases at V and 2 bases at J, with 8 bases between. Germline V gene lookup returns CDR1 SGHTA and CDR2 FQGNSA. The CDR3 has 13 residues. CDR3 DNA sequence: TGTGCCAGCAGCTTTCGGGGGACCTACGAGCAGTACTTC. This encodes CASSFRGTYEQYF.

This sequence joins TRBV7-9 and TRBJ2-2, with 8 bases that match TRBD2. The CDR3 covers 18 residues. Germline loops: CDR1 SEHNR, CDR2 FQNEAQ (reference sequence). Germline trimming cut 0 bases from V and 2 bases from J; bases unmatched to any gene: 8. CDR3 coding DNA: TGTGCCAGCAGCTTAGCTCGCGGGGGGAGGACCAACACCGGGGAGCTGTTTTTT. Translating gives CASSLARGGRTNTGELFF.

The genes are TRBV6-1 and TRBJ1-5; D perhaps matches TRBD1 (5 bases). The V gene's germline CDR1 is MNHNS and CDR2 SASEGT. The ends were cut back, 1 base at V and 3 bases at J, with 19 bases in the middle. CDR3 size: 18 residues. As DNA, the CDR3 is TGTGCCAGCAGTGAAGACCGAGGGACTATTAAACCCAATCAGCCCCAGCATTTT. This gives the protein CASSEDRGTIKPNQPQHF.

As concerns this clone: It is likely a read error: a sequence one base away is far more abundant. This rearrangement joins TRBV4-3 to TRBJ2-6, with no clear D. The CDR3 sequence is 16 residues long. Germline loops: CDR1 LGHNA, CDR2 YSLEER. Here the CDR3 DNA reads TGCGCCAGCAGCCAAGAAGTCGGCTCTAGGGCCAACGTCCTGACTTTC. It is translated as CASSQEVGSRANVLTF.

The CDR3 sequence: CASSLQGGLSYEQYF. Written as DNA, the CDR3 is TGTGCCAGCAGCTTACAGGGCGGCCTTAGCTACGAGCAGTACTTC. The chain has TRBV7-2 and TRBJ2-7; possible D gene TRBD1, 5 bases. This CDR3 spans 15 amino acids. CDR1 SGHTA and CDR2 FQGNSA come from the germline V gene. V was cut by 2 bases and J by 3 bases, with 14 bases left in between.